This T cell receptor (beta chain) was sequenced in a study of blood T cell repertoires in COVID-19. Study overall: COVID-19 samples, acute and convalescent, were from the United States, Italy and Spain. T cells, B-cell-depleted T cells, or PBMCs supplied cDNA or gDNA.

Seattle patient enrollment occurred during active infection, with longitudinal follow-up thereafter. In the authors' workflow: It was from reference gene primer amplification that nucleated cell counts were estimated. The assay was immunoSEQ multiplex PCR, and TCRdb's table has in-frame clones only and misses some. The V and J calls and the clone size are those of that table, but D and trimming were determined from the DNA. Here the sample spans hundreds of thousands of clones, roughly 91% being singletons. This CDR3 comprises 13 residues. Germline V lookup: CDR1 GTSNPN, CDR2 SVGIG (reference sequence). The V end was cut by 5 bases, the J end by 4 bases, with 15 bases between.

Specimen: peripheral blood. This clonotype originated in a woman in her 50s with COVID-19, enrolled during active disease. The V call is TRBV30, the J call TRBJ2-7; maybe TRBD1 (6 bases). The CDR3 is CAWEKRGGYEQYF. CDR3 DNA: TGTGCCTGGGAGAAAAGAGGGGGATACGAGCAGTACTTC.